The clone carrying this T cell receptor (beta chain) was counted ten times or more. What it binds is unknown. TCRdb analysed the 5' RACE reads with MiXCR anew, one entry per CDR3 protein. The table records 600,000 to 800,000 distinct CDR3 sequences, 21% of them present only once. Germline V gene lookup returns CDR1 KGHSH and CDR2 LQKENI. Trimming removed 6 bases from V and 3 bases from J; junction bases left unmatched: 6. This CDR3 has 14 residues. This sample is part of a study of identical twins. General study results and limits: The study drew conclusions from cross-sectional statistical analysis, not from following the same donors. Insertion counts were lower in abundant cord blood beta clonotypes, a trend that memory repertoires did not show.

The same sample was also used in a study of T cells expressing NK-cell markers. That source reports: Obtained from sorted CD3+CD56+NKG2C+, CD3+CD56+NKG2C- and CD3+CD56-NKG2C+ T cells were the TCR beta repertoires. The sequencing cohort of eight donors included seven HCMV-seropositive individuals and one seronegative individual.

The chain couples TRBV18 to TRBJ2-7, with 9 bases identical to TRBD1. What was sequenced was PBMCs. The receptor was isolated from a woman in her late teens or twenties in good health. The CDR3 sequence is CASSPGTGNYEQYF. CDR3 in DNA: TGTGCCAGCTCGCCCGGGACAGGGAACTACGAGCAGTACTTC.